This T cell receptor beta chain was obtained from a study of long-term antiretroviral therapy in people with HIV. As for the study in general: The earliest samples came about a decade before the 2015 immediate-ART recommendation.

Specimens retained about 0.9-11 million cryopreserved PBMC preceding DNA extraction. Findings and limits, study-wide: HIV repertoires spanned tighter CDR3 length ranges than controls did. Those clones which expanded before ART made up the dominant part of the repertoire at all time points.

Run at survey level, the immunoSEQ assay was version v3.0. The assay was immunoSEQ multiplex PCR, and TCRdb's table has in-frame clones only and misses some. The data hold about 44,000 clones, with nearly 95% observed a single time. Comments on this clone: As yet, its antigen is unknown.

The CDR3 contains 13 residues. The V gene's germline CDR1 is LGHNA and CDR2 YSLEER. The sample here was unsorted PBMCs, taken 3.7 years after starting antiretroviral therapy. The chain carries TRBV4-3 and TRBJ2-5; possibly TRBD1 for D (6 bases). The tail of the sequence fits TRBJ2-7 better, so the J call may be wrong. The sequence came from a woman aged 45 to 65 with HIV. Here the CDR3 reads CASSYREGYEQYF. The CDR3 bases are TGCGCCAGCAGCTACAGGGAAGGCTACGAGCAGTACTTC.